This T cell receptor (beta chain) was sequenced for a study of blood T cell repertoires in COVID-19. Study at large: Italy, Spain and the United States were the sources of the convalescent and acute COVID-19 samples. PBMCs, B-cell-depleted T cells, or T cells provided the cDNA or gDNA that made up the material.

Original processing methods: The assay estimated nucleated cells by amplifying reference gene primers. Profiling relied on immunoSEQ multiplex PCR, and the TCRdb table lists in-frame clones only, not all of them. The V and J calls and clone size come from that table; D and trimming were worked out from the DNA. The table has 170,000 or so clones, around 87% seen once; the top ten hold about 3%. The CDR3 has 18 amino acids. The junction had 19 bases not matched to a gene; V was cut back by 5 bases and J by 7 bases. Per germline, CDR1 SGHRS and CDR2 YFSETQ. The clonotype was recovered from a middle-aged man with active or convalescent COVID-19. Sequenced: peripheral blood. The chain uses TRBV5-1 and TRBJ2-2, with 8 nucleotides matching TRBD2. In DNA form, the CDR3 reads TGCGCCAGCAGTTTCTCTCCCTCCGGGACTAGTTTAAACGGGGAGCTGTTTTTT. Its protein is CASSFSPSGTSLNGELFF.